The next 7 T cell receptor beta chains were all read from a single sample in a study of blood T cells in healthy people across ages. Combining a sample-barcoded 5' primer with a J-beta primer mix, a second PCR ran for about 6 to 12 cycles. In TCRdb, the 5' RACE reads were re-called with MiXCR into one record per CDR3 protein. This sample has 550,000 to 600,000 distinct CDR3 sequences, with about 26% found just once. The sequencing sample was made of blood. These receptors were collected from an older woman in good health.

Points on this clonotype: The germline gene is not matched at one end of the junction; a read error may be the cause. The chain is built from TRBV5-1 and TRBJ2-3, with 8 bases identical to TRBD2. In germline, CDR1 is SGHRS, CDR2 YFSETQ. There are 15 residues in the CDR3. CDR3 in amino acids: CAGSQRRGDSDTQYF. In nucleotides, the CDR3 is TGCGCCGGCAGCCAGCGGCGGGGGGATTCAGATACGCAGTATTTT.

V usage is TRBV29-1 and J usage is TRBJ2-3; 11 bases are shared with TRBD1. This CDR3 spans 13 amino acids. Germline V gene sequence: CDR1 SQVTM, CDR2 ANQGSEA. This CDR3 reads CGEGTGGPDTQYF. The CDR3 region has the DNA TGCGGCGAGGGGACAGGGGGACCAGATACGCAGTATTTT.

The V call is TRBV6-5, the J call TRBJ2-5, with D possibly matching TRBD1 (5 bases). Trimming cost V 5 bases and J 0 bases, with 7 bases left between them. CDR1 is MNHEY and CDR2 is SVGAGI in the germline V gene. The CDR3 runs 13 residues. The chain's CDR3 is CASSRTHQETQYF. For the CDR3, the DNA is TGTGCCAGCAGTAGGACACACCAAGAGACCCAGTACTTC.

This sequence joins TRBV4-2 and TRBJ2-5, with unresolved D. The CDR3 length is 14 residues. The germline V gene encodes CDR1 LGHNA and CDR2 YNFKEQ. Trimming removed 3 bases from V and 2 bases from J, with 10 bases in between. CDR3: CASSQSVGQETQYF. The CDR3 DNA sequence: TGTGCCAGCAGCCAGTCTGTGGGGCAAGAGACCCAGTACTTC.

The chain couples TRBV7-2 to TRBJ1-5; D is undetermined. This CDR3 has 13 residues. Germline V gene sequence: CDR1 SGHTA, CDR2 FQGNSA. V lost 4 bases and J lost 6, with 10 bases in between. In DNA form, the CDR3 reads TGTGCCAGCAGCTCGGGGTGGGGTCAGCCCCAGCATTTT. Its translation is CASSSGWGQPQHF.

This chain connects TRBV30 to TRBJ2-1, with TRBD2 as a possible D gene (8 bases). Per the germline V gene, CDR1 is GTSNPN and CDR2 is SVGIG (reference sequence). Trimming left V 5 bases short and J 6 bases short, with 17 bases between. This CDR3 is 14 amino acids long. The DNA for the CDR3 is TGTGCCTGGTTAGCGGGGTCAGGGGGCAATGAGCAGTTCTTC. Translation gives CAWLAGSGGNEQFF. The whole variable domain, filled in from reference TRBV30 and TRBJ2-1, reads SQTIHQWPATLVQPVGSPLSLECTVEGTSNPNLYWYRQAAGRGLQLLFYSVGIGQISSEVPQNLSASRPQDRQFILSSKKLLLSDSGFYLCAWLAGSGGNEQFFGPGTRLTVL.

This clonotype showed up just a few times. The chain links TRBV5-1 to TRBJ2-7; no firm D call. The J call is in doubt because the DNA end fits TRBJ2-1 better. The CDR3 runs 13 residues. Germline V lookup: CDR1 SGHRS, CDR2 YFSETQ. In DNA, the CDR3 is TGCGCCAGCAGCTCCTCTCCGGGTGGGGAGCAGTTCTTC. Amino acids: CASSSSPGGEQFF.